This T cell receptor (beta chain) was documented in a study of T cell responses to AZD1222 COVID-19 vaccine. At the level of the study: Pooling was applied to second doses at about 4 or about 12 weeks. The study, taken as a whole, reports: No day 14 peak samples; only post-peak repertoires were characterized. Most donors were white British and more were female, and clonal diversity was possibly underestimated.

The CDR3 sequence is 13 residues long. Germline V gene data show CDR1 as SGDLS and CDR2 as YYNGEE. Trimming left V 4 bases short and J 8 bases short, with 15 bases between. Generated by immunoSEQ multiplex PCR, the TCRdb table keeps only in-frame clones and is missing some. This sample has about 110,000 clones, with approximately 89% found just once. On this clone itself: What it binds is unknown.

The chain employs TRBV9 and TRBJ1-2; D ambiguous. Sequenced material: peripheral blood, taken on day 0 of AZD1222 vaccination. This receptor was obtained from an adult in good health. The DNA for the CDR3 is TGTGCCAGCAGCCCGGAGGAAGGGCCGGGCTACACCTTC. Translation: CASSPEEGPGYTF.